This passage covers 23 T cell receptor beta chains from one sample sequenced in a study of blood T cell repertoires in COVID-19. Clones were read by immunoSEQ multiplex PCR, and TCRdb kept only the in-frame ones, dropping some. The profile shows 250,000 to 300,000 clones, about 89% of them singletons. The material sequenced was PBMCs or T cells enriched from blood (not recorded which). These receptors came from a human donor in a cohort exposed to, infected with or recovered from COVID-19 (not recorded which). The donor label of this sample is uncertain.

V usage is TRBV19 and J usage is TRBJ1-5, with D perhaps TRBD1 (5 bases). Germline CDR1 reads LNHDA; CDR2 reads SQIVND (reference sequence). Trimming removed 4 bases at V and 4 bases at J, with 17 bases between. The CDR3 totals 16 residues. The CDR3 loop reads CASSSSDRGGNQPQHF. The CDR3 DNA reads as TGTGCCAGTAGTAGCTCGGATCGGGGGGGTAATCAGCCCCAGCATTTT.

The V call is TRBV7-9, the J call TRBJ2-7; D is uncertain. Trimming took off 5 bases at V and 5 bases at J, with 19 bases between the two ends. Per germline, CDR1 SEHNR and CDR2 FQNEAQ (reference sequence). This CDR3 has 15 amino acids. The CDR3: CASSRSTNPSNEQYF. CDR3 nucleotides: TGTGCCAGCAGCCGTTCGACAAACCCTTCCAACGAGCAGTACTTC.

As concerns this clone: The sample carries other DNA sequences with the same CDR3. J is TRBJ1-4 and V is TRBV6-5; 8 bases fit TRBD1. J lost 7 bases, V lost 5 bases, and 6 bases had no gene match. From germline, CDR1 is MNHEY and CDR2 SVGAGI. This CDR3 contains 14 residues. The CDR3 is CASSPGQGREKLFF. The CDR3 DNA is TGTGCCAGCAGTCCCGGACAGGGTCGTGAAAAACTGTTTTTT.

V and J are TRBV5-1 and TRBJ2-7; the D gene is possibly TRBD1 (5 bases). Germline V gene lookup returns CDR1 SGHRS and CDR2 YFSETQ. The V and J ends lost 4 bases and 3 bases respectively, with 17 bases between them. The CDR3 is 15 residues long. The CDR3 region has the DNA TGCGCCAGCAGCCCAAACCTCAGGGTGGTCTACGAGCAGTACTTC. Its translation is CASSPNLRVVYEQYF.

This chain connects TRBV10-1 to TRBJ1-1; unclear D gene. Between the trimmed V and J ends, which lost 0 bases and 3 bases, there was a span of 17 bases. CDR1 and CDR2 (germline): WNHNN, SYGVQD (reference sequence). The CDR3 runs 17 residues. The CDR3: CASSESGGPLRDTEAFF. CDR3 sequence (DNA): TGCGCCAGCAGTGAGTCAGGTGGCCCGCTGAGGGACACTGAAGCTTTCTTT.

This chain connects TRBV14 to TRBJ1-4, with no clear D. The CDR3 covers 13 residues. The V gene's germline CDR1 is SGHDN and CDR2 FVKESK. Trimming pared 5 bases from V and 4 bases from J, leaving 8 bases between. DNA of the CDR3: TGTGCCAGCAGCTCCGAACTTAATGAAAAACTGTTTTTT. Protein sequence: CASSSELNEKLFF. The full variable domain, in which reference TRBV14 and TRBJ1-4 provide the parts outside the CDR3, is EAGVTQFPSHSVIEKGQTVTLRCDPISGHDNLYWYRRVMGKEIKFLLHFVKESKQDESGMPNNRFLAERTGGTYSTLKVQPAELEDSGVYFCASSSELNEKLFFGSGTQLSVL.

This chain links TRBV24-1 with TRBJ1-5, with D possibly TRBD1 on 6 matching bases. CDR1 KGHDR and CDR2 SFDVKD come from the germline V gene. V was trimmed by 11 bases and J by 3 bases, leaving 13 bases between them. The CDR3 totals 13 residues. The CDR3 sequence is CARMDSDNQPQHF. CDR3 coding DNA: TGTGCCAGAATGGACAGTGACAATCAGCCCCAGCATTTT.

The J gene is TRBJ2-3, the V gene TRBV5-1, with 7 bases lining up with TRBD1. The CDR3 is made up of 15 amino acids. Germline loops: CDR1 SGHRS, CDR2 YFSETQ. With 4 bases clipped from V and 2 bases from J, the junction kept 7 bases outside the gene matches. The CDR3 sequence is CASSPGTATTDTQYF. CDR3 coding DNA: TGCGCCAGCAGCCCCGGGACAGCCACCACAGATACGCAGTATTTT.

The chain joins TRBV23-1 to TRBJ1-2; tentatively, D is TRBD1 (5 bases). TRBV23-1 is sorted into the ORF group, with uncertain function. The CDR3 spans 17 residues. The V and J ends lost 2 bases and 7 bases respectively, with 23 bases between them. The DNA of the CDR3 is TGCGCCAGCAGTCAAGGCGTAAGGAGGGGTATGCGAAGTGGCTACACCTTC. Its translation: CASSQGVRRGMRSGYTF.

This rearrangement joins TRBV12-1 to TRBJ1-5. TRBV12-1 is tagged as a pseudogene. The CDR3 consists of 16 residues. CDR3 nucleotides: TGTGCCAGCACCAGATATCCACGGGAAGGCAATCAGCCCCAGCATTTT. Amino acids: CASTRYPREGNQPQHF.

The CDR3 region has the DNA TGTGCCAGCAGCTTGAGGGAGGGGAATGAAAAACTGTTTTTT. Its translation is CASSLREGNEKLFF. This chain connects TRBV5-4 to TRBJ1-4, with D possibly matching TRBD1 (5 bases). V dropped 1 base and J dropped 5 bases, with 9 bases sitting between them. The germline V gene encodes CDR1 SGHNT and CDR2 YYREEE (reference sequence). This CDR3 is 14 amino acids long.

This rearrangement joins TRBV6-4 to TRBJ2-5; 7 positions match TRBD2. The V gene end was trimmed by 5 bases and the J gene end by 5 bases; junction bases not matched to a gene: 5. The CDR3 is made up of 13 amino acids. Germline V gives CDR1 MRHNA, CDR2 SNTAGT. The CDR3 DNA reads as TGTGCCAGCAGTACGTCCGGGGGGGAGACCCAGTACTTC. It specifies CASSTSGGETQYF.

The rearrangement joins TRBV5-4 to TRBJ1-3; a weak D match, TRBD1 (6 bases). The CDR3 consists of 15 residues. Trimming removed 4 bases from V and 0 bases from J, with 11 bases in between. Germline assignment: CDR1 SGHNT and CDR2 YYREEE (reference sequence). The DNA of the CDR3 is TGTGCCAGCAGCAACGACAGGCACTCTGGAAACACCATATATTTT. Its translation: CASSNDRHSGNTIYF.

The gene calls are TRBV7-2 and TRBJ1-1; D gene uncertain. Trimming pared 5 bases from V and 0 bases from J, leaving 10 bases between. CDR1 and CDR2 from the germline V gene are SGHTA and FQGNSA. This CDR3 is 14 amino acids long. The chain's CDR3 is CASSQAWMNTEAFF. CDR3 nucleotides: TGTGCCAGCAGCCAGGCGTGGATGAACACTGAAGCTTTCTTT.

This clone was counted a single time. The chain uses TRBV18 and TRBJ2-6; 9 bases match TRBD1. Germline CDR1 and CDR2: KGHSH and LQKENI. The CDR3 sequence is 18 residues long. V shed 1 base, J shed 0 bases, and the junction held 4 bases outside the gene matches. The chain's CDR3 is CASSPLGTGSSGANVLTF. In DNA form, the CDR3 reads TGTGCCAGCTCACCACTGGGGACAGGGAGCTCTGGGGCCAACGTCCTGACTTTC.

This clone has just one count. The V call is TRBV29-1, the J call TRBJ1-1; the D is unclear. CDR1 and CDR2 from the germline V gene are SQVTM and ANQGSEA. The CDR3 loop spans 10 amino acids. The germline V and J ends were trimmed by 8 bases and 5 bases, with 9 bases remaining between them. CDR3: CSSAGTEAFF. The CDR3 DNA follows: TGCAGCAGCGCGGGGACTGAAGCTTTCTTT.

The chain carries TRBV2 and TRBJ2-7; TRBD1 matches at 9 bases. The CDR3 has 15 residues. The V segment lost 5 bases and the J segment 0 bases; nucleotides outside the gene matches: 5. The V gene's germline CDR1 is SNHLY and CDR2 FYNNEI. The CDR3 bases are TGTGCCAGCAGTAGGACAGGGGTAGACTCCTACGAGCAGTACTTC. Translating gives CASSRTGVDSYEQYF.

V usage is TRBV2 and J usage is TRBJ1-1, with TRBD1 matching over 9 bases. The germline CDR1 and CDR2 sequences are SNHLY and FYNNEI. This CDR3 is built from 14 residues. Trimming at V came to 6 bases and at J to 5 bases, leaving 7 bases not matched to a gene. DNA of the CDR3: TGTGCCAGCAGCGCCCTAGGGACAGGGACTGAAGCTTTCTTT. Protein product: CASSALGTGTEAFF.

This clone was seen only once. V is TRBV2 and J is TRBJ1-1; D may be TRBD1 (5 bases). Trimming cost V 6 bases and J 4 bases, with 21 bases left between them. From germline, CDR1 is SNHLY and CDR2 FYNNEI. This CDR3 has 16 amino acids. The CDR3 coding sequence is TGTGCCAGCAGCCCGGGCCCAGGGTTCTTGGGCACTGAAGCTTTCTTT. Translating gives CASSPGPGFLGTEAFF. Looking up the rest from reference TRBV2 and TRBJ1-1 gives the full variable domain: EPEVTQTPSHQVTQMGQEVILRCVPISNHLYFYWYRQILGQKVEFLVSFYNNEISEKSEIFDDQFSVERPDGSNFTLKIRSTKLEDSAMYFCASSPGPGFLGTEAFFGQGTRLTVV.

V and J are TRBV6-4 and TRBJ1-1, with unresolved D. The CDR3 contains 13 residues. From germline, CDR1 is MRHNA and CDR2 SNTAGT. V lost 4 bases and J 1 base, leaving 7 bases between the germline ends. The CDR3 here is CASSASRNTEAFF. The CDR3 nucleotides are TGTGCCAGCAGTGCAAGCCGGAACACTGAAGCTTTCTTT.

The chain carries TRBV7-2 and TRBJ2-1; D may be TRBD1 (5 bases). This CDR3 comprises 14 residues. The germline gives CDR1 SGHTA, CDR2 FQGNSA. V was cut by 5 bases and J by 4 bases, with 12 bases left in between. CDR3 residues: CASSKNQGYNEQFF. For the CDR3, the DNA is TGTGCCAGCAGCAAAAATCAGGGATACAATGAGCAGTTCTTC.

The chain uses TRBV7-9 and TRBJ2-5; D is perhaps TRBD2 (5 bases). CDR3 size: 13 residues. Per the germline V gene, CDR1 is SEHNR and CDR2 is FQNEAQ (reference sequence). V lost 5 bases and J 4 bases, leaving 11 bases between the germline ends. The CDR3 protein is CASSASGRETQYF. CDR3 nucleotides: TGTGCCAGCAGCGCTTCGGGGAGAGAGACCCAGTACTTC.

The chain has TRBV5-1 and TRBJ1-1, with 9 bases that match TRBD1. V gave up 3 bases and J gave up 1 base; unmatched junction bases: 4. Per germline, CDR1 SGHRS and CDR2 YFSETQ. The CDR3 is made up of 15 amino acids. As DNA, the CDR3 is TGCGCCAGCAGCTGGGGACAGGGCTCGAACACTGAAGCTTTCTTT. It encodes CASSWGQGSNTEAFF.